This T cell receptor beta chain was retrieved from a study of T cells in localized non-small cell lung cancer. Study-wide findings and caveats: Uninvolved adjacent lung showed peak T cell clonality, exceeding tumor. For the top 100 tumor clones, a median roughly 56 also appeared in adjacent lung. Higher blood T cell density tracked longer overall survival.

Profiling relied on immunoSEQ multiplex PCR, and the TCRdb table lists in-frame clones only, not all of them. The table records nearly 25,000 clones, approximately 92% of them present only once. The CDR3 runs 15 residues. After removal of 5 bases from V and 4 bases from J, the junction contained 3 bases not matched to a gene. Germline assignment: CDR1 SGHDT and CDR2 YYEEEE. Remarks on this clone: As yet, its antigen is unknown.

The sample here was peripheral blood, taken before any cancer treatment. The source is a man aged 40 to 75 with stage III squamous cell lung carcinoma. The genes are TRBV5-6 and TRBJ2-1, with 13 bases identical to TRBD2. CDR3 amino acids: CASSPLAGGYNEQFF. DNA of the CDR3: TGTGCCAGCAGTCCACTAGCGGGAGGGTACAATGAGCAGTTCTTC.